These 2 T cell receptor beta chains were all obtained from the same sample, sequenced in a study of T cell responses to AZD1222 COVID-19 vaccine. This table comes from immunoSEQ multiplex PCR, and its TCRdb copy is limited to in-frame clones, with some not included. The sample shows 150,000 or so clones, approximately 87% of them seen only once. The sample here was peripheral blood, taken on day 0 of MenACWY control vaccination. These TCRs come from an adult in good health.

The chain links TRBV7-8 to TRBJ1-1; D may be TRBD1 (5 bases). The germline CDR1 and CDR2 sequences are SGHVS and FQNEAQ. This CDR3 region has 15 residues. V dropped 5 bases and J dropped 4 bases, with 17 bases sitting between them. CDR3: CASSAGRLRVTEAFF. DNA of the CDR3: TGTGCCAGCAGCGCGGGACGGCTTAGAGTCACTGAAGCTTTCTTT.

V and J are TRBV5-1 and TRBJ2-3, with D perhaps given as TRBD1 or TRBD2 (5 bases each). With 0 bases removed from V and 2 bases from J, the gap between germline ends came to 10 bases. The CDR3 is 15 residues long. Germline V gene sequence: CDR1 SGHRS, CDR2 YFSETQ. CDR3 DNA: TGCGCCAGCAGCTTGGTGGGGGTTTCCACAGATACGCAGTATTTT. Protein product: CASSLVGVSTDTQYF.